This passage covers 15 T cell receptor beta chains from one sample sequenced in a study of naive and memory T cell subsets. Their antigens are not known. Whole-study findings and limits: Naive repertoires, especially CD8, held a few larger clonotypes, possibly memory cells re-expressing CD45RA.

An equimolar mix of two oligonucleotides served as the beta constant-region primer for TRBC1 and TRBC2. Nested alpha and beta constant-region primers with the SP2 primer drove four PCR rounds on ligated cDNA. TCRdb used MiXCR to reprocess the UMI-ligation and nested PCR reads, holding one entry per CDR3 protein. The table lists 85,000 to 130,000 distinct CDR3 sequences, more than 12% of them singletons. The sequencing sample was made of naive CD8+ T cells from blood. The receptors were sampled from a human donor in good health.

The chain uses TRBV5-4 and TRBJ1-1; no firm D call. Trimming cost V 0 bases and J 4 bases, with 13 bases left between them. Germline V lookup: CDR1 SGHNT, CDR2 YYREEE (reference sequence). The CDR3 runs 15 residues. This chain's CDR3 is CASSLATRASTEAFF. The CDR3 DNA follows: TGTGCCAGCAGCTTGGCGACAAGAGCTAGCACTGAAGCTTTCTTT.

This chain joins TRBV7-9 and TRBJ2-3; possibly TRBD2 for D (6 bases). V was pared by 4 bases and J by 3 bases, with 20 bases between. The CDR3 consists of 17 residues. From germline, CDR1 is SEHNR and CDR2 FQNEAQ (reference sequence). The CDR3 here is CASSYTGDLGWTDTQYF. CDR3 in DNA: TGTGCCAGCAGCTATACCGGGGACTTGGGGTGGACAGATACGCAGTATTTT.

About this clonotype: A much larger clone is a single base away; this may be a read error. This chain uses TRBV5-8 with TRBJ2-1; weak D call: TRBD2 (6 bases). This CDR3 has 15 amino acids. CDR1 SGHTS and CDR2 YDEGEE come from the germline V gene. CDR3 region: CASSYAGPDYNEQIF. The CDR3 nucleotides are TGTGCCAGCAGCTATGCGGGACCGGATTACAATGAGCAGATCTTC.

This clonotype was counted a few times. The V and J genes are TRBV21-1 and TRBJ1-4; no check of the table's D call, TRBD1, against the DNA was made. TRBV21-1 is reported as a pseudogene. This CDR3 region has 14 residues. The CDR3 loop is CASSKGGRNEKLFF. CDR3 DNA: TGTGCCAGCAGCAAAGGGGGACGAAATGAAAAACTGTTTTTT.

Details on this clonotype: Being one base from a much bigger clone, this may be a read error. V and J are TRBV30 and TRBJ1-2; 7 bases are shared with TRBD1. The CDR3 length is 14 residues. The germline V gene encodes CDR1 GTSNPN and CDR2 SVGIG (reference sequence). The CDR3 spells CAWSVGTAYYGYNF. The CDR3 region has the DNA TGTGCCTGGAGTGTAGGGACAGCGTACTATGGCTACAACTTC.

This clonotype was detected ten times or more. The chain is built from TRBV11-2 and TRBJ2-3; D is possibly TRBD1 (5 bases). This CDR3 contains 15 residues. The V gene lost 0 bases and the J gene lost 4 bases, with 11 bases spanning the gap. Germline V lookup: CDR1 SGHAT, CDR2 FQNNGV. The CDR3 loop is CASSLEQVLSDTQYF. DNA for the CDR3: TGTGCCAGCAGCTTAGAACAGGTTCTCTCAGATACGCAGTATTTT.

This chain uses TRBV28 with TRBJ2-3; 7 bases agree with TRBD2. From germline, CDR1 is MDHEN and CDR2 SYDVKM. The ends lost 2 bases at V and 5 bases at J; junction bases unmatched: 16. The CDR3 runs 18 residues. Written as DNA, the CDR3 is TGTGCCAGCAGTTTACCCGAGACGGGCTGGGGGGGAGGAGATACGCAGTATTTT. Its translation: CASSLPETGWGGGDTQYF.

This rearrangement joins TRBV2 to TRBJ2-7; D possibly matches TRBD1 or TRBD2 (6 bases each). The CDR3 consists of 13 residues. With 3 bases removed from V and 5 bases from J, the gap between germline ends came to 11 bases. Germline CDR1 and CDR2: SNHLY and FYNNEI. Here the CDR3 reads CASSDRGRNEQYF. The CDR3 nucleotides read TGTGCCAGCAGTGACCGGGGGCGGAACGAGCAGTACTTC.

The chain uses TRBV7-9 and TRBJ2-1; no clear D. This CDR3 is 14 amino acids long. V dropped 8 bases and J dropped 0 bases, with 11 bases sitting between them. Per the germline V gene, CDR1 is SEHNR and CDR2 is FQNEAQ (reference sequence). For the CDR3, the DNA is TGTGCCAGCGGCCGCGTCAGCTCCTACAATGAGCAGTTCTTC. Its protein product is CASGRVSSYNEQFF. Full variable domain (outside the CDR3, taken from reference TRBV7-9 and TRBJ2-1): DTGVSQNPRHKITKRGQNVTFRCDPISEHNRLYWYRQTLGQGPEFLTYFQNEAQLEKSRLLSDRFSAERPKGSFSTLEIQRTEQGDSAMYLCASGRVSSYNEQFFGPGTRLTVL.

In its sample, this clonotype was seen many times. The CDR3 loop is CASSTGGDQPQHF. The CDR3 DNA sequence: TGTGCCAGCAGCACAGGAGGGGATCAGCCCCAGCATTTT. The rearrangement uses TRBV21-1 and TRBJ1-5; the table calls TRBD1, which could not be checked here. TRBV21-1 is a recognized pseudogene. The CDR3 contains 13 residues.

This clonotype was detected many times. The chain carries TRBV12-3 or TRBV12-4 and TRBJ2-5; 8 nucleotides align to TRBD2. V trimming: 4 bases; J trimming: 5 bases; junction bases outside the gene matches: 6. CDR3 length: 14 amino acids. Here the CDR3 reads CASSSGLARETQYF. For the CDR3, the DNA is TGTGCCAGCAGTTCCGGACTAGCCCGGGAGACCCAGTACTTC.

This clonotype came up many times. The chain couples TRBV29-1 to TRBJ2-3; tentatively, D is TRBD1 or TRBD2 (5 bases each). Germline V CDR1 and CDR2: SQVTM, ANQGSEA. CDR3 length: 10 residues. V lost 4 bases, J lost 9 bases, and 8 bases lay in between. The CDR3, as DNA: TGCAGCGTTGCATGGGACACGCAGTATTTT. Its translation is CSVAWDTQYF.

This clonotype was detected a few times. The V call is TRBV11-1, the J call TRBJ2-3, with unresolved D. The V end lost 5 bases, the J end lost 1 base, and 16 bases lay between the germline ends. The CDR3 totals 16 residues. Germline values: CDR1 SGHAT, CDR2 FQDESV (reference sequence). The CDR3 here is CASSPENTAGTDTQYF. The CDR3 region has the DNA TGTGCCAGCAGCCCGGAAAATACGGCGGGCACAGATACGCAGTATTTT.

This clonotype was detected ten times or more. The rearrangement links TRBV12-3 or TRBV12-4 to TRBJ2-1, with TRBD1 matching over 7 bases. V lost 4 bases, J lost 5 bases, and 2 bases stayed unmatched. The CDR3 spans 13 residues. In DNA, the CDR3 is TGTGCCAGCAGTTCAGGGGGAGACAATGAGCAGTTCTTC. The encoded protein is CASSSGGDNEQFF.

Concerning this clonotype itself: It may be a read error: a sequence one base away is much more abundant. The J gene is TRBJ2-3, the V gene TRBV29-1; D is unresolved. The ends were cut back, 3 bases at V and 0 bases at J, with 10 bases in the middle. Germline-derived CDR1 and CDR2 are SQVTM and ANQGSEA. The CDR3 loop spans 14 amino acids. The CDR3, as DNA: TGCAGCGTTGAGGTGCACCTTAGCACAGATACGCAGTATTTT. This codes for CSVEVHLSTDTQYF.